Below, one TCR beta chain is given with its context. The data belong to a study of control samples from healthy donors and cancer patients. There are 16 residues in the CDR3. V dropped 1 base and J dropped 0 bases, with 12 bases sitting between them. Germline V gene lookup returns CDR1 MNHEY and CDR2 SVGEGT. Here immunoSEQ multiplex PCR was the method, and the copy in TCRdb shows in-frame clones only, minus some. The table shows roughly 70,000 clones, with over 75% occurring only once. The receptor was derived from a man aged 45-65 years in good health. The genes are TRBV6-2 or TRBV6-3 and TRBJ1-1; a possible D gene is TRBD1 (6 bases). Sequenced sample: blood. The CDR3 DNA reads as TGTGCCAGCAGTTACTACCAGGGGATGTTGAACACTGAAGCTTTCTTT. Amino acids: CASSYYQGMLNTEAFF.